A single sample is the source of the 2 T cell receptor beta chains below, sequenced in a study of brain T cells in children with intractable seizures. Time point reported: blood from clinic visit 5 months post-surgery; TSC patient then seizure free. TCRdb keeps only in-frame clones here, not all; method: immunoSEQ multiplex PCR. Among about 320,000 clones, more than 85% were seen once, and the ten largest hold 5% to 7%. The sample in question was peripheral blood, obtained 5 to 6 months after surgery. These receptors came from a boy in the first two years of life with tuberous sclerosis and intractable seizures.

The chain couples TRBV4-1 to TRBJ2-2; the D gene is possibly TRBD2 (5 bases). The V and J ends lost 3 bases and 4 bases respectively, with 15 bases between them. The CDR3 contains 16 residues. The germline gives CDR1 MGHRA, CDR2 YSYEKL. The DNA for the CDR3 is TGCGCCAGCAGCCAGCGCTCCTACGGGGTCACCGGGGAGCTGTTTTTT. This sequence encodes CASSQRSYGVTGELFF.

This clone showed up just once. This chain joins TRBV6-5 and TRBJ2-7; D assignment may be TRBD1 or TRBD2 (5 bases each). The germline V gene has CDR1 MNHEY and CDR2 SVGAGI. This CDR3 has 13 residues. Trimming took 7 bases from V and 4 from J, leaving 14 bases between them. The CDR3 protein is CASTPVWGYEQYF. The DNA for the CDR3 is TGTGCCAGCACTCCGGTCTGGGGGTACGAGCAGTACTTC.